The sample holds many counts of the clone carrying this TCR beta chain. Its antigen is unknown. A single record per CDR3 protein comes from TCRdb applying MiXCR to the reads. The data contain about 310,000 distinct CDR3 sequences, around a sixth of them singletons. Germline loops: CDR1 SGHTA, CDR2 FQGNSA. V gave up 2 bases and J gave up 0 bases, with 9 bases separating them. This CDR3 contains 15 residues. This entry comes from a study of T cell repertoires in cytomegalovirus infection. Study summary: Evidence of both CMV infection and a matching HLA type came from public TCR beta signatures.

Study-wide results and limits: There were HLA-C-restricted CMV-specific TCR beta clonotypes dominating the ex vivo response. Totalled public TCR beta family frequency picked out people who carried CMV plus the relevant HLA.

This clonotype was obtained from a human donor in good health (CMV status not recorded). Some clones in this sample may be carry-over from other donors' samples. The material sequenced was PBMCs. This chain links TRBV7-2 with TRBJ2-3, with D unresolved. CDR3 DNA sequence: TGTGCCAGCAGCTTATCGTTACAAAGCACAGATACGCAGTATTTT. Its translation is CASSLSLQSTDTQYF.